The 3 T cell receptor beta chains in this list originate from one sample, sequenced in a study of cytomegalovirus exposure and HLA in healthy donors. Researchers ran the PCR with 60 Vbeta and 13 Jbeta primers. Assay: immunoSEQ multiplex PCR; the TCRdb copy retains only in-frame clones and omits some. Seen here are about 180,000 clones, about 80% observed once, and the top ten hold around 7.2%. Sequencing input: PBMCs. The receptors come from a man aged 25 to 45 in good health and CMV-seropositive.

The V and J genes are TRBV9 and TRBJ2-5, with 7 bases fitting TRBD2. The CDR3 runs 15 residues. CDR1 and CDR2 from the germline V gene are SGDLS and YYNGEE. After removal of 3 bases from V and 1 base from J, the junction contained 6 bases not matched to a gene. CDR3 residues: CASSGGWGGQETQYF. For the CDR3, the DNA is TGTGCCAGCAGCGGGGGGTGGGGGGGCCAAGAGACCCAGTACTTC.

The CDR3 DNA is TGTGCCAGCAGATGGACAGGTCAGGGGGAGCAGTACTTC. This encodes CASRWTGQGEQYF. The chain joins TRBV27 to TRBJ2-5, with 7 bases matching TRBD1. This CDR3 is built from 13 residues. Trimming took 6 bases from V and 11 from J; bases not matched to a gene: 12. Looked up from germline, CDR1 is MNHEY and CDR2 is SMNVEV (reference sequence).

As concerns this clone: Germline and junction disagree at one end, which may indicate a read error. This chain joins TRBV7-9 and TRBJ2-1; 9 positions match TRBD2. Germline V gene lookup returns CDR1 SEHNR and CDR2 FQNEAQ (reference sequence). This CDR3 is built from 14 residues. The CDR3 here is CASSIAGVGDEQFF. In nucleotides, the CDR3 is TGTGCCAGCAGCATAGCGGGAGTTGGTGATGAGCAGTTCTTC.